This TCR beta chain was identified during a study of T cell responses to AZD1222 COVID-19 vaccine. Only in-frame clones appear in the TCRdb table, and some are missing; sequencing was by immunoSEQ multiplex PCR. The data show 150,000 to 180,000 clones, 87% seen once. Germline CDR1 is KGHSY and CDR2 is FQNENV. The V gene end was trimmed by 0 bases and the J gene end by 5 bases; junction bases not matched to a gene: 9. The length of the CDR3 is 16 residues. The clonotype comes from an adult who received the AZD1222 COVID-19 vaccine. The sample in question was peripheral blood, obtained 28 days after the second AZD1222 dose. The V gene is TRBV16, the J gene TRBJ2-7; 8 nucleotides align to TRBD1. In DNA form, the CDR3 reads TGTGCCAGCAGCCAATCCCCGGACAGGGTATCCAACGAGCAGTACTTC. This encodes CASSQSPDRVSNEQYF.